This T cell receptor beta chain was recorded in a study of control samples from healthy donors and cancer patients. Sequenced by immunoSEQ multiplex PCR; TCRdb stores in-frame clones only, minus some. The repertoire consists of 150,000 to 200,000 clones, with approximately 94% occurring once and the leading ten covering about 1.5%. Germline loops: CDR1 LNHDA, CDR2 SQIVND (reference sequence). With 5 bases removed from V and 11 bases from J, the gap between germline ends came to 18 bases. The CDR3 is made up of 13 amino acids. The sequenced sample consisted of blood. This clonotype originated in a woman aged 18-29 years in good health. This chain connects TRBV19 to TRBJ1-1; no firm D call. The CDR3 DNA sequence: TGTGCCAGTAGTCCCACTTCCCCCCCCGGGGCTTTCTTT. The encoded protein is CASSPTSPPGAFF.